The TCR beta chain described here comes from a study of T cell repertoires in cytomegalovirus infection. As for the study in general: Signatures in public TCR beta sequences pointed to both CMV infection and matching HLA type. The study, taken as a whole, reports: Frequencies of public TCR beta families were cumulated, and this identified carriers of CMV plus the relevant HLA. Clonotype analysis showed dominance of the ex vivo response by HLA-C-restricted CMV-specific TCR beta clonotypes.

The CDR3 length is 18 residues. Germline V CDR1 and CDR2: DFQATT, SNEGSKA (reference sequence). V gave up 6 bases and J gave up 2 bases; unmatched junction bases: 17. Comments on this clonotype: No antigen is known for it.

TCRdb itself ran the reads through MiXCR, one entry per CDR3 protein. This sample has some 600,000 distinct CDR3 sequences, with approximately 24% found just once. The V call is TRBV20-1, the J call TRBJ1-5; 9 bases agree with TRBD1. The sample consisted of CD8+ T cells from PBMCs. The receptor was derived from a human donor in good health (CMV status not recorded). Some clones in this sample may be carry-over from other donors' samples. CDR3 residues: CSASSGTGNITGNQPQHF. CDR3 nucleotides: TGCAGTGCAAGCTCCGGGACAGGGAATATTACGGGCAATCAGCCCCAGCATTTT.